The entry below describes one T cell receptor (beta chain). The antigen remains undetermined. The sample originates from a study of T cell responses to AZD1222 COVID-19 vaccine. In the study overall: Second-dose timings of about 4 or about 12 weeks were pooled.

The CDR3 is 13 amino acids. Losses at the gene ends were 10 bases for V and 6 bases for J; bases not matched to a gene: 6. Germline V gene data show CDR1 as MDHEN and CDR2 as SYDVKM. Assay used: immunoSEQ multiplex PCR; TCRdb lists only in-frame clones, some missing. The sample has roughly 100,000 clones, 70% to 90% seen once. The study, taken as a whole, reports: Repertoires were collected only later (after the peak T cell response had occurred). Only a handful of AZD1222 recipients, roughly six in all, had baseline seropositivity.

This clonotype originated in an adult in good health. The source material was peripheral blood, sampled on day 0 of AZD1222 vaccination. The chain carries TRBV28 and TRBJ1-6; 7 nucleotides line up with TRBD1. CDR3 region: CATTGQPNSPLHF. Here the CDR3 DNA reads TGTGCCACTACGGGACAGCCTAATTCACCCCTCCACTTT.